These 22 T cell receptor beta chains were sequenced from one sample in a study of Ad26.COV2.S vaccination and SARS-CoV-2 variants (dated by TCRdb to the early 2020s). Library prep was done by the immunoSEQ multiplex PCR assay. TCRdb mirrors the immuneACCESS table, restricted to in-frame sequences. Some clones are absent from its copies; in checked studies, under half trace to an unresolved V gene, and the reason for the others is unknown. The table for this sample lists around 320,000 clones; around four fifths of them were counted only once. The leading ten clones occupy 2% to 2.5% of the sample. The treatment or condition tag for this specimen amounts to: about 20 received Ad26.COV2.S at low or high dose, single or two shots; about 5 received placebo; per-sample allocation not given. Repertoires of vaccine and placebo recipients were sequenced from samples collected on day 63 after the first injection.

The sequencing here drew on peripheral blood, taken in a trial of Ad26.COV2.S vaccine versus placebo. The receptor source for this set is a person between 18 and 59 years old who received the Ad26.COV2.S COVID-19 vaccine or a placebo.

J is TRBJ1-4 and V is TRBV29-1; D not resolved. Trimming left V 5 bases short and J 8 bases short, with 9 bases between. The germline V gene has CDR1 SQVTM and CDR2 ANQGSEA. The CDR3 covers 11 residues. Here the CDR3 DNA reads TGCAGCGTTAACGGTGGGGAAAAACTGTTTTTT. Translated, it gives CSVNGGEKLFF.

The V gene is TRBV11-2, the J gene TRBJ2-3; TRBD1 aligns across 8 bases. Unmatched junction bases numbered 14, after V lost 4 bases and J lost 2 bases. Germline V CDR1 and CDR2: SGHAT, FQNNGV. The CDR3 is made up of 18 amino acids. The CDR3 here is CASSSGRGRGLSTDTQYF. For the CDR3, the DNA is TGTGCCAGCAGCTCGGGTCGCGGCAGGGGGCTTTCCACAGATACGCAGTATTTT.

A few counts support this clone. V is TRBV4-2 and J is TRBJ1-3; D call uncertain. Germline V gene data show CDR1 as LGHNA and CDR2 as YNFKEQ. The CDR3 has 11 residues. The V end lost 5 bases, the J end lost 8 bases, and 7 bases lay between the germline ends. In DNA form, the CDR3 reads TGTGCCAGCAGCATCGTGGACACCATATATTTT. Its protein product is CASSIVDTIYF.

V and J are TRBV11-2 and TRBJ1-2; D is uncertain. CDR1 SGHAT and CDR2 FQNNGV come from the germline V gene. Trimming left V 5 bases short and J 4 bases short, with 8 bases between. This CDR3 is 12 amino acids long. Written as DNA, the CDR3 is TGTGCCAGCAGCCTTGGACCCTATGGCTACACCTTC. This codes for CASSLGPYGYTF.

This chain links TRBV6-5 with TRBJ2-5, with 9 bases matching TRBD1. The CDR3 spans 15 residues. J was trimmed by 5 bases and V by 5 bases; bases with no gene match: 9. Germline V gene lookup returns CDR1 MNHEY and CDR2 SVGAGI. In nucleotides, the CDR3 is TGTGCCAGCAGTCCGACAGGGGGTATACTGGAGACCCAGTACTTC. Translated: CASSPTGGILETQYF.

The chain employs TRBV10-3 and TRBJ2-7; D gene unclear. The germline V and J ends were trimmed by 3 bases and 6 bases, with 9 bases remaining between them. In germline, CDR1 is ENHRY, CDR2 SYGVKD. The length of the CDR3 is 12 residues. CDR3: CAISDYKGEQYF. The CDR3 nucleotides are TGTGCCATCAGTGATTACAAGGGCGAGCAGTACTTC.

The J gene is TRBJ2-3, the V gene TRBV28; TRBD2 is a possible D gene (5 bases). V dropped 6 bases and J dropped 5 bases, with 24 bases sitting between them. The germline V gene encodes CDR1 MDHEN and CDR2 SYDVKM. The CDR3 runs to 17 residues. CDR3 amino acids: CASRPPSRRAEVDTQYF. In nucleotides, the CDR3 is TGTGCCAGCAGACCACCCTCACGGCGGGCAGAAGTAGATACGCAGTATTTT.

This clone was seen only once. The V and J genes are TRBV6-5 and TRBJ1-1; no reliable D call. This CDR3 region has 13 residues. CDR1 and CDR2 (germline): MNHEY, SVGAGI. Trimming pared 6 bases from V and 1 base from J, leaving 9 bases between. CDR3 sequence (DNA): TGTGCCAGCAGAAACGGACGGAACACTGAAGCTTTCTTT. Translated: CASRNGRNTEAFF.

The table lists this clone with a count of one. The V gene is TRBV19, the J gene TRBJ1-3; D remains ambiguous. The CDR3 covers 13 residues. Germline values: CDR1 LNHDA, CDR2 SQIVND (reference sequence). Between the trimmed V and J ends, which lost 3 bases and 3 bases, there was a span of 6 bases. In DNA form, the CDR3 reads TGTGCCAGTAGTATTAAGAATGGAAACACCATATATTTT. Encoded protein: CASSIKNGNTIYF.

The rearrangement joins TRBV7-3 to TRBJ2-1, with D hard to call. V was trimmed by 5 bases and J by 7 bases, leaving 18 bases between them. This CDR3 is 15 amino acids long. Germline V gene lookup returns CDR1 SGHTA and CDR2 FQGTGA. The CDR3 DNA is TGTGCCAGCAGCCCGGCTGGCGGTATGTGGAATGAGCAGTTCTTC. Translation: CASSPAGGMWNEQFF.

This clone appeared a single time. The CDR3 DNA reads TGTGCCAGCTCACCTTCCGCGGATGTAGTGGAGACCCAGTACTTC. This gives the protein CASSPSADVVETQYF. The chain links TRBV18 to TRBJ2-5, with D hard to call. Germline V gives CDR1 KGHSH, CDR2 LQKENI. The CDR3 length is 15 residues. Trimming removed 3 bases at V and 5 bases at J, with 16 bases between. Full variable domain (remainder filled in from reference TRBV18 and TRBJ2-5): NAGVMQNPRHLVRRRGQEARLRCSPMKGHSHVYWYRQLPEEGLKFMVYLQKENIIDESGMPKERFSAEFPKEGPSILRIQQVVRGDSAAYFCASSPSADVVETQYFGPGTRLLVL.

The rearrangement uses TRBV15 and TRBJ1-1; TRBD1 agrees at 8 bases. The trim removed 0 bases at V and 5 bases at J, leaving 11 bases unmatched. The CDR3 consists of 17 residues. CDR1 and CDR2 (germline): LNHNV, YYDKDF (reference sequence). In nucleotides, the CDR3 is TGTGCCACCAGCAGAGATTGGGCAGGGGGCGCAAGGACTGAAGCTTTCTTT. Translating gives CATSRDWAGGARTEAFF.

The CDR3 protein is CASSQGYRGEQYF. For the CDR3, the DNA is TGCGCCAGCAGCCAAGGATACAGGGGCGAGCAGTACTTC. This chain links TRBV4-1 with TRBJ2-7; 7 nucleotides agree with TRBD1. Germline values: CDR1 MGHRA, CDR2 YSYEKL. V lost 1 base and J lost 6; bases outside the gene matches: 3. The CDR3 length is 13 residues.

The chain links TRBV25-1 to TRBJ1-2, with TRBD1 identical over 12 bases. Germline trimming cut 4 bases from V and 8 bases from J; bases unmatched to any gene: 5. This CDR3 has 14 amino acids. The germline V gene encodes CDR1 MGHDK and CDR2 SYGVNS. The CDR3 DNA sequence: TGTGCCAGCAGTGCGGGACAGGGGGCGGGAGGCTACACCTTC. Translated, it gives CASSAGQGAGGYTF.

The rearrangement uses TRBV9 and TRBJ2-3; 9 nucleotides line up with TRBD1. The germline V gene has CDR1 SGDLS and CDR2 YYNGEE. The CDR3 contains 15 residues. Trimming at V came to 2 bases and at J to 6 bases, leaving 7 bases not matched to a gene. CDR3 residues: CASSVMDRGGDTQYF. Written as DNA, the CDR3 is TGTGCCAGCAGCGTGATGGACAGGGGAGGGGATACGCAGTATTTT.

The CDR3 coding sequence is TGTGCCAGCAGCTCCCGACAGAGTATGCGCTACACCTTC. Protein sequence: CASSSRQSMRYTF. The chain carries TRBV7-3 and TRBJ1-2; perhaps TRBD1 as D (5 bases). The CDR3 runs to 13 residues. Trimming removed 4 bases from V and 9 bases from J, with 15 bases in between. The germline gives CDR1 SGHTA, CDR2 FQGTGA.

This clone occurred a few times. The V and J genes are TRBV4-2 and TRBJ2-3, with TRBD2 matching over 7 bases. The CDR3 loop spans 18 amino acids. V shed 3 bases and J 2 bases; nucleotides not matched to a gene: 14. The germline V gene encodes CDR1 LGHNA and CDR2 YNFKEQ. The CDR3 sequence is CASSHRPLGSGVTDTQYF. CDR3 sequence (DNA): TGTGCCAGCAGCCATAGGCCCTTGGGAAGCGGGGTCACAGATACGCAGTATTTT.

The chain recombines TRBV6-1 with TRBJ2-4; D unresolved. Germline V gene lookup returns CDR1 MNHNS and CDR2 SASEGT. Trimming shortened V by 2 bases and J by 10 bases, and 18 bases separated the two germline ends. The length of the CDR3 is 15 residues. The CDR3 DNA reads as TGTGCCAGCAGTGAATGGGCAGCCTCGGTGGGAATTCAGTACTTC. Translated: CASSEWAASVGIQYF.

J is TRBJ2-3 and V is TRBV4-2; perhaps TRBD2 as D (6 bases). The CDR3 has 16 amino acids. Germline V gene lookup returns CDR1 LGHNA and CDR2 YNFKEQ. V lost 1 base and J 0 bases, leaving 11 bases between the germline ends. CDR3 sequence (DNA): TGTGCCAGCAGCCAAGTTAGCGGAACTAGCACAGATACGCAGTATTTT. This encodes CASSQVSGTSTDTQYF.

J is TRBJ2-6 and V is TRBV27; TRBD1 matches 10 bases. CDR1 is MNHEY, CDR2 SMNVEV, per germline (reference sequence). With 5 bases clipped from V and 1 base from J, the junction kept 11 bases outside the gene matches. The CDR3 contains 19 residues. The CDR3 DNA reads TGTGCCAGCAGTAAAGAGGGCGGGACAGGGGCTTCTGGGGCCAACGTCCTGACTTTC. Translated, it gives CASSKEGGTGASGANVLTF.

The genes are TRBV7-2 and TRBJ2-3, with 8 bases identical to TRBD2. With V trimmed by 5 bases and J by 0 bases, 7 bases remained unmatched. CDR3 length: 16 amino acids. Germline CDR1 SGHTA, CDR2 FQGNSA. The CDR3 loop reads CASSPSGGGSTDTQYF. The CDR3 nucleotides read TGTGCCAGCAGCCCATCCGGGGGGGGGAGCACAGATACGCAGTATTTT.

The V call is TRBV5-4, the J call TRBJ2-1; 9 nucleotides align to TRBD2. The CDR3 extends over 15 amino acids. The germline CDR1 and CDR2 sequences are SGHNT and YYREEE (reference sequence). The V and J ends lost 4 bases and 9 bases, in that order; junction bases with no gene match: 11. As DNA, the CDR3 is TGTGCCAGCAGCCTGATAGCGGGGGTCTTCGGTGAGCAGTTCTTC. This sequence encodes CASSLIAGVFGEQFF.